This TCR beta chain was recorded in a study of shared clonotypes between healthy human individuals. V lost 1 base to trimming and J lost 5 bases, with 18 bases between them. Germline values: CDR1 SGHTS, CDR2 YDEGEE. The CDR3 is 17 amino acids. Naive CD8 populations comprised CD45RO-negative cells positively selected for CCR7, excluding terminally differentiated effector memory CD45RA+ cells. Concerning this clone: Its antigen is as yet unknown.

Study-level points and caveats: How much donors shared clonotypes was expected to be affected by sequencing depth. Sequencing of the sorted subsets was shown by rarefaction to be incomplete despite large depth.

Using approximately 200 ng DNA, 30,000 or so T cell genomes, the sorted-subset replicate PCRs were run. Assay used: immunoSEQ multiplex PCR; TCRdb lists only in-frame clones, some missing. The sample lists approximately 1.9 million clones, just under 95% occurring once. The origin of this receptor is a young man in good health. Some clones in this sample may be carry-over from other donors' samples. Sequencing was carried out using naive CD8+ T cells from PBMCs. This sequence joins TRBV5-8 and TRBJ2-2; D unclear. CDR3 sequence (DNA): TGTGCCAGCAGCTTGATTGTGACAAGGGTACGGACCGGGGAGCTGTTTTTT. Protein: CASSLIVTRVRTGELFF. Full variable domain (outside the CDR3, taken from reference TRBV5-8 and TRBJ2-2): EAGVTQSPTHLIKTRGQQATLRCSPISGHTSVYWYQQALGLGLQFLLWYDEGEERNRGNFPPRFSGRQFPNYSSELNVNALELEDSALYLCASSLIVTRVRTGELFFGEGSRLTVL.